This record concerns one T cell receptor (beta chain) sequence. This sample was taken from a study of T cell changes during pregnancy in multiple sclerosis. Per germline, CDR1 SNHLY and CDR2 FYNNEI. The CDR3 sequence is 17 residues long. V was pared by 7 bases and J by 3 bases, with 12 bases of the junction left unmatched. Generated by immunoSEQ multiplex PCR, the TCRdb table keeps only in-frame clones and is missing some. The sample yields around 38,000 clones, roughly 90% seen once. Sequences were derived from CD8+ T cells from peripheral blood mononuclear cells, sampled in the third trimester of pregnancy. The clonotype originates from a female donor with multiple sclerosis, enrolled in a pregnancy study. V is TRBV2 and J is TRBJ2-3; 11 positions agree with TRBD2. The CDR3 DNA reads TGTGCCAGCACTGAGGGAAAACTAGCGGGAGCTACAGATACGCAGTATTTT. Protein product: CASTEGKLAGATDTQYF.